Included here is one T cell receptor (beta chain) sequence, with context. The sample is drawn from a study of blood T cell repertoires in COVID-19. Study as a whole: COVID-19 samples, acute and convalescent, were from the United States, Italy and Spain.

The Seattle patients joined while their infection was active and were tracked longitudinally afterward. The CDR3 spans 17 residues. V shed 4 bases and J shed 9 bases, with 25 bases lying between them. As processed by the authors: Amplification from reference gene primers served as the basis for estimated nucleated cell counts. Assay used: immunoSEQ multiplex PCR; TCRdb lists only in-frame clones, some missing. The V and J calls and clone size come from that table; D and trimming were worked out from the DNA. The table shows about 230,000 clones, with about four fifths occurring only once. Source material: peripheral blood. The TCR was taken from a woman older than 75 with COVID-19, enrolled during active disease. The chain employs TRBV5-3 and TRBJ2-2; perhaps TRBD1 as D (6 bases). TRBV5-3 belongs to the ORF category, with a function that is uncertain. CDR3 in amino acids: CARSQTTWDTSHRELFF. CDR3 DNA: TGTGCCAGAAGCCAGACTACCTGGGACACCTCACATCGGGAGCTGTTTTTT.